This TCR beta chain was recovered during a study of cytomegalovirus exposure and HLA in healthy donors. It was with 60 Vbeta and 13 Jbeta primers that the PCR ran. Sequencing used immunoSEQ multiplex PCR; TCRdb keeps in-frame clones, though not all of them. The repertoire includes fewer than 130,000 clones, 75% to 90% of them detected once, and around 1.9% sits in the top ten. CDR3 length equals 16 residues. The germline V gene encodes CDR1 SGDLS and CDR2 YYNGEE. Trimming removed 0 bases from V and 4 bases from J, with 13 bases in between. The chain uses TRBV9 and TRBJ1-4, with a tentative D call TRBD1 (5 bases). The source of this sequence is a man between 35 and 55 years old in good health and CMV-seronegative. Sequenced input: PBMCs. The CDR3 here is CASSVGREDLNEKLFF. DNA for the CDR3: TGTGCCAGCAGCGTAGGCAGGGAAGATCTTAATGAAAAACTGTTTTTT.